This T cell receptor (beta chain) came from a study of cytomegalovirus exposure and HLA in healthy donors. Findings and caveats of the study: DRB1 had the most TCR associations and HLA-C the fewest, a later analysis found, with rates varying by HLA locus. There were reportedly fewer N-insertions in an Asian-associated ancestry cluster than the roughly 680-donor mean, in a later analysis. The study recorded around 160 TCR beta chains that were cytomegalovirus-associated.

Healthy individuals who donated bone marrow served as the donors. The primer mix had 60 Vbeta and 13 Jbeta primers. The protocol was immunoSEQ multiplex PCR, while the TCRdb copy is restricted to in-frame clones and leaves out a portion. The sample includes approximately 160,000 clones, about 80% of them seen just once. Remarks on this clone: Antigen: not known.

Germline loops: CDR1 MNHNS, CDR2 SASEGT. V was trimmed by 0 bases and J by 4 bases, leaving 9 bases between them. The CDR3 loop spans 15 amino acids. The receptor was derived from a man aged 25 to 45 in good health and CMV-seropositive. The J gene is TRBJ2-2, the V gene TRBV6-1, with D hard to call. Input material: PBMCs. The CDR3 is CASSEATASTGELFF. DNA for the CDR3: TGTGCCAGCAGTGAAGCTACAGCCAGCACCGGGGAGCTGTTTTTT.